The present entry profiles one T cell receptor (beta chain) with its context. What it recognizes is unknown. This entry belongs to a study of shared clonotypes between healthy human individuals. Study results and caveats: Generation probabilities of non-shared clonotypes were lower (relative to those shared by all four donors). Clonotype sharing across a few donors was observed for roughly 5% of naive CD4 clonotypes.

The assay was immunoSEQ multiplex PCR, and TCRdb's table has in-frame clones only and misses some. The sample holds more than 500,000 clones, 90% to 96% seen once. The CDR3 covers 15 residues. The V end was cut by 2 bases, the J end by 2 bases, with 11 bases between. CDR1 and CDR2 (germline): MNHEY, SMNVEV (reference sequence). This sequence joins TRBV27 and TRBJ2-3; tentatively, D is TRBD2 (6 bases). Sequencing was carried out using naive CD4+ T cells sorted from blood. The subset: CD45RA+ positively selected. The source is a woman aged 30 to 39 in good health. CDR3 amino acids: CASSLNSGFTDTQYF. The CDR3 region has the DNA TGTGCCAGCAGTTTAAATAGCGGATTCACAGATACGCAGTATTTT.